One sample yielded the 25 T cell receptor beta chains listed below, sequenced in a study of T cell repertoires in cytomegalovirus infection. These receptors are not linked to any known antigen. Via MiXCR, TCRdb re-called the reads, giving one row per CDR3 protein. The sample comprises hundreds of thousands of distinct CDR3 sequences, roughly 30% of which are singletons, and over 13% rests with the top ten. Specimen: cultured CD8+ T cells from PBMCs, collected from culture after CMV antigen stimulation. The source of these receptors is a human donor in good health (CMV status not recorded). Some clones in this sample may be carry-over from other donors' samples.

This clonotype was recorded a few times. The genes are TRBV29-1 and TRBJ2-3; 8 nucleotides line up with TRBD1. With 3 bases clipped from V and 1 base from J, the junction kept 3 bases outside the gene matches. Germline V lookup: CDR1 SQVTM, CDR2 ANQGSEA. This CDR3 has 14 amino acids. The CDR3 nucleotides are TGCAGCGTTGATGCGGACAGGGGCACAGATACGCAGTATTTT. Residues: CSVDADRGTDTQYF.

The chain recombines TRBV6-5 with TRBJ2-7; 8 positions match TRBD2. This CDR3 comprises 15 residues. Germline V CDR1 and CDR2: MNHEY, SVGAGI. Losses at the gene ends were 4 bases for V and 0 bases for J; bases not matched to a gene: 5. CDR3 in amino acids: CASSLAGSSSYEQYF. The CDR3 bases are TGTGCCAGCAGTTTAGCGGGGAGCAGCTCCTACGAGCAGTACTTC.

V and J are TRBV5-4 and TRBJ2-3, with a weak D call TRBD2 (7 bases). This CDR3 is 15 amino acids long. Germline loops: CDR1 SGHNT, CDR2 YYREEE (reference sequence). Between the trimmed V and J ends, which lost 7 bases and 2 bases, there was a span of 17 bases. As DNA, the CDR3 is TGTGCCAGCGCGGTGGGGCGGGGGCTCACAGATACGCAGTATTTT. Protein product: CASAVGRGLTDTQYF.

The J gene is TRBJ2-7, the V gene TRBV2; 7 nucleotides align to TRBD2. CDR1 is SNHLY and CDR2 is FYNNEI in the germline V gene. CDR3 size: 12 residues. V was pared by 6 bases and J by 6 bases, with 5 bases of the junction left unmatched. The CDR3 is CASRGGSIEQYV. The CDR3 DNA is TGTGCCAGCAGGGGGGGGTCTATCGAGCAGTACGTC.

This clonotype occurred once. The chain uses TRBV5-6 and TRBJ1-2; D is unclear. Germline lookup yields CDR1 SGHDT and CDR2 YYEEEE. The CDR3 spans 14 residues. V lost 0 bases, J lost 3 bases, and 9 bases lay in between. For the CDR3, the DNA is TGTGCCAGCAGCTTGGTCGGCAGCGACTATGGCTACACCTTC. It codes for CASSLVGSDYGYTF.

This clonotype has at least ten counts. The genes are TRBV7-8 and TRBJ2-7; D could derive from TRBD1 or TRBD2 (5 bases each). Trimming took off 1 base at V and 3 bases at J, with 19 bases between the two ends. Germline lookup yields CDR1 SGHVS and CDR2 FQNEAQ. The CDR3 is 17 amino acids. The CDR3 loop reads CASSLGVEGRPYYEQYF. Written as DNA, the CDR3 is TGTGCCAGCAGCTTAGGTGTTGAGGGACGGCCCTACTACGAGCAGTACTTC.

Only a few counts were recorded for this clonotype. The chain is built from TRBV27 and TRBJ1-3; 10 bases are shared with TRBD1. V gave up 10 bases and J gave up 0 bases; unmatched junction bases: 9. The CDR3 consists of 16 residues. Germline V gene sequence: CDR1 MNHEY, CDR2 SMNVEV (reference sequence). CDR3 sequence (DNA): TGTGCCAAAAGACCGGGACAGGGGCCCTCTGGAAACACCATATATTTT. Protein sequence: CAKRPGQGPSGNTIYF.

This clonotype was observed a handful of times. The chain recombines TRBV7-9 with TRBJ2-3; D is ambiguous. Trimming pared 5 bases from V and 6 bases from J, leaving 24 bases between. The CDR3 has 17 amino acids. Germline V gene data show CDR1 as SEHNR and CDR2 as FQNEAQ (reference sequence). The CDR3 is CASSPPVGHTGWDTQYF. For the CDR3, the DNA is TGTGCCAGCAGCCCTCCTGTCGGGCACACCGGATGGGATACGCAGTATTTT.

J is TRBJ2-5 and V is TRBV6-2 or TRBV6-3, with 14 bases that match TRBD2. The J segment lost 3 bases and the V segment lost 5 bases, leaving 5 bases of the junction unmatched. This CDR3 spans 16 amino acids. Germline CDR1 and CDR2: MNHEY and SVGEGT. The CDR3 DNA reads TGTGCCAGCAGTCCCGGACTAGCGGGGGGCGAAGAGACCCAGTACTTC. Amino acid sequence: CASSPGLAGGEETQYF.

Concerning this clonotype: At one boundary the junction diverges from the germline segment, which might be a read error. J is TRBJ1-5 and V is TRBV6-1, with 7 positions matching TRBD1. The CDR3 covers 16 residues. Looked up from germline, CDR1 is MNHNS and CDR2 is SASEGT. In DNA form, the CDR3 reads TGTGCCAGCAGTGAAGCGACCAGACAGGGTCGGCAGCCCCAACATTTT. Protein product: CASSEATRQGRQPQHF.

This chain uses TRBV7-9 with TRBJ2-7; 7 nucleotides match TRBD1. There are 13 residues in the CDR3. Trimming took 6 bases from V and 5 from J; bases not matched to a gene: 7. CDR1 is SEHNR and CDR2 is FQNEAQ in the germline V gene (reference sequence). Written as DNA, the CDR3 is TGTGCCAGCAGGACGACAGGGACCAACGAGCAGTACTTC. Its protein is CASRTTGTNEQYF.

This clonotype was counted only a few times. The V and J genes are TRBV28 and TRBJ2-5, with D hard to call. This CDR3 is 16 amino acids long. Germline V gene lookup returns CDR1 MDHEN and CDR2 SYDVKM. Trimming shortened V by 3 bases and J by 1 base, and 15 bases separated the two germline ends. CDR3 DNA: TGTGCCAGCAGTTTGGGCATGAGAATGATCCAAGAGACCCAGTACTTC. It is translated as CASSLGMRMIQETQYF.

The V call is TRBV7-8, the J call TRBJ2-1; TRBD2 is a possible D gene (6 bases). The CDR3 covers 15 residues. Germline values: CDR1 SGHVS, CDR2 FQNEAQ. V lost 2 bases and J 3 bases, leaving 11 bases between the germline ends. CDR3 sequence reads: CASSLIAALYNEQFF. DNA of the CDR3: TGTGCCAGCAGCTTAATAGCGGCTCTCTACAATGAGCAGTTCTTC.

The chain combines TRBV19 with TRBJ1-1; D ambiguous. V was trimmed by 9 bases and J by 3 bases, leaving 32 bases between them. Germline loops: CDR1 LNHDA, CDR2 SQIVND (reference sequence). CDR3 length equals 19 residues. Here the CDR3 reads CASIPSLRAHPTIDTEAFF. CDR3 sequence (DNA): TGTGCCAGCATCCCCTCCCTCCGGGCCCATCCTACGATTGACACTGAAGCTTTCTTT.

In its sample, this clonotype was seen a few times. V gene TRBV12-3 or TRBV12-4 combines with J gene TRBJ2-1, with D possibly matching TRBD2 (6 bases). The germline V and J ends were trimmed by 10 bases and 5 bases, with 15 bases remaining between them. The CDR3 spans 13 residues. This CDR3 is CAIKGEENNEQFF. CDR3 bases: TGTGCCATTAAAGGGGAGGAGAACAATGAGCAGTTCTTC.

This clonotype occurred many times. The CDR3 loop is CASSPGVTGNEQFF. The DNA of the CDR3 is TGTGCCAGCAGCCCCGGTGTGACCGGGAATGAGCAGTTCTTC. The V gene is TRBV7-9, the J gene TRBJ2-1; no firm D call. Germline V gene lookup returns CDR1 SEHNR and CDR2 FQNEAQ (reference sequence). This CDR3 region has 14 residues. V lost 5 bases to trimming and J lost 7 bases, with 15 bases between them.

This clonotype was picked up a small number of times. This chain connects TRBV7-2 to TRBJ2-2; weak D call: TRBD2 (7 bases). Germline V CDR1 and CDR2: SGHTA, FQGNSA. The CDR3 spans 16 residues. The V end was cut by 5 bases, the J end by 7 bases, with 20 bases between. CDR3 nucleotide sequence: TGTGCCAGCAGCCCGATACGGGGGGCCTATATCGGGGAGCTGTTTTTT. It yields the protein CASSPIRGAYIGELFF.

This clonotype has a handful of counts. The V gene is TRBV12-3 or TRBV12-4, the J gene TRBJ2-5; possible D gene TRBD2, 5 bases. This CDR3 comprises 17 residues. V gave up 4 bases and J gave up 1 base, with 19 bases separating them. Here the CDR3 DNA reads TGTGCCAGCAGTTCTCCCTCGGCTAGCTCGGGCCAAGAGACCCAGTACTTC. This codes for CASSSPSASSGQETQYF.

Comments on this clonotype: One end of the junction varies from germline; a read error may be responsible. This chain connects TRBV19 to TRBJ1-5, with a possible D match to TRBD1 (5 bases). This CDR3 comprises 17 residues. Germline lookup yields CDR1 LNHDA and CDR2 SQIVND (reference sequence). Here the CDR3 reads CAGSPIGEGLYDQPQHF. The CDR3 coding sequence is TGTGCCGGTAGTCCAATCGGTGAGGGGCTATACGATCAGCCCCAGCATTTT.

This chain links TRBV6-1 with TRBJ2-1; D is unclear. The ends were cut back, 7 bases at V and 4 bases at J, with 11 bases in the middle. The CDR3 covers 13 residues. CDR1 is MNHNS, CDR2 SASEGT, per germline. Here the CDR3 reads CASTRGDYNEQFF. The CDR3 DNA follows: TGTGCCAGCACCCGAGGTGATTACAATGAGCAGTTCTTC.

The chain has TRBV19 and TRBJ1-3, with D hard to call. CDR1 LNHDA and CDR2 SQIVND come from the germline V gene (reference sequence). The CDR3 extends over 14 amino acids. V was clipped by 3 bases and J by 2 bases, with 8 bases between them. CDR3 in amino acids: CASSIRTPGNTIYF. The CDR3 region has the DNA TGTGCCAGTAGTATTAGGACTCCTGGAAACACCATATATTTT.

This clonotype came up a few times. The CDR3 reads CSASLRTNTGELFF. CDR3 DNA sequence: TGCAGTGCTAGCCTCCGCACGAACACCGGGGAGCTGTTTTTT. This chain links TRBV20-1 with TRBJ2-2; D is undetermined. V was cut by 3 bases and J by 0 bases, with 8 bases left in between. The CDR3 length is 14 residues. Germline V gene lookup returns CDR1 DFQATT and CDR2 SNEGSKA (reference sequence).

As concerns this clonotype: A much larger clone differs by one base, so this may be a read error. The genes are TRBV7-2 and TRBJ2-1; the match to TRBD2 covers 8 bases. This CDR3 contains 16 residues. Germline V CDR1 and CDR2: SGHTA, FQGNSA. CDR3 coding DNA: TGTGCCAGCAGCTTAGTCCGGCGGGGGGTCCACAATGAGCAGTCCTTC. Its protein is CASSLVRRGVHNEQSF.

This clonotype was observed many times. The rearrangement joins TRBV7-2 to TRBJ1-1, with TRBD1 matching 9 bases. The ends lost 5 bases at V and 4 bases at J; junction bases unmatched: 5. CDR1 and CDR2 from the germline V gene are SGHTA and FQGNSA. This CDR3 has 14 amino acids. The CDR3 here is CASSMDRGATEAFF. DNA for the CDR3: TGTGCCAGCAGCATGGACAGGGGAGCCACTGAAGCTTTCTTT. Full variable domain (outside the CDR3, taken from reference TRBV7-2 and TRBJ1-1): GAGVSQSPSNKVTEKGKDVELRCDPISGHTALYWYRQSLGQGLEFLIYFQGNSAPDKSGLPSDRFSAERTGGSVSTLTIQRTQQEDSAVYLCASSMDRGATEAFFGQGTRLTVV.

V gene TRBV4-3 combines with J gene TRBJ2-5; TRBD1 aligns across 7 bases. Germline V gene lookup returns CDR1 LGHNA and CDR2 YSLEER. V dropped 1 base and J dropped 0; count of bases not matched to a gene: 2. The CDR3 contains 15 residues. The CDR3 sequence is CASSQGGGDQETQYF. In DNA, the CDR3 is TGCGCCAGCAGCCAAGGAGGGGGCGACCAAGAGACCCAGTACTTC.